A selection of T cell receptor beta chains follows, all from one sample in a study of response to subunit inactivated influenza vaccine. TCRdb re-analysed the RT-PCR reads in MiXCR, keeping a single row per CDR3 protein. The sample lists roughly 790,000 distinct CDR3 sequences; 21% were seen once. The sequencing used PBMCs from blood, collected more than 4 days after vaccination. The receptors come from a man aged 50 to 60 who received an inactivated influenza vaccine. CDR3s include the opening cysteine and the closing phenylalanine or tryptophan. The D gene is left open where the match is weak. Clone size appears in some rows only: once, few, many, or a class for an expanded clone.

D	V	size	length	J	DNA	CDR3
TRBD1	TRBV9	few	14	TRBJ2-7	TGTGCCAGCAGCGCGACAGGGGAGAAGTACGAGCAGTACTTC	CASSATGEKYEQYF
NA	TRBV12-3/TRBV12-4	NA	15	TRBJ2-7	TGTGCCAGCAGAAAAGAATCCAGAGGACCTTACGAGCAGTACTTC	CASRKESRGPYEQYF
NA	TRBV12-3/TRBV12-4	NA	16	TRBJ2-5	TGTGCCAGCAGTTTCTTCCTGGCTAGCGACAAGGAGACCCAGTACTTC	CASSFFLASDKETQYF
TRBD1	TRBV9	NA	14	TRBJ2-1	TGTGCCAGCAGCGTTCGACAGGGGGCCGATGAGCAGTTCTTC	CASSVRQGADEQFF
NA	TRBV28	few	12	TRBJ1-2	TGTGCCAGCAGTGCGCAGACCCTTGGCTACACCTTC	CASSAQTLGYTF
NA	TRBV6-2/TRBV6-3	NA	14	TRBJ2-1	TGTGCCAGCACATATATGGGACCTTACAATGAGCAGTTCTTC	CASTYMGPYNEQFF
TRBD1	TRBV7-9	NA	15	TRBJ2-2	TGTGCCCTGGGGACAGGGCCCCCAACGACCGGGGAGCTGTTTTTT	CALGTGPPTTGELFF
NA	TRBV12-3/TRBV12-4	many	14	TRBJ2-7	TGTGCCAGCAGCCCCTCGGGGCAGACCTACGAGCAGTACTTC	CASSPSGQTYEQYF
NA	TRBV5-1	few	15	TRBJ2-1	TGCGCCAGCAGCCCCCCGCAGGACTCCTACAATGAGCAGTTCTTC	CASSPPQDSYNEQFF
NA	TRBV6-2/TRBV6-3	NA	13	TRBJ2-7	TGTGCCAGCCGGCGGGCGGCCACCTACGAGCAGTACTTC	CASRRAATYEQYF
NA	TRBV12-3/TRBV12-4	few	15	TRBJ2-7	TGTGCCAGCAGTTTAGGACGGGGGAGAACCTACGAGCAGTACTTC	CASSLGRGRTYEQYF
TRBD2	TRBV3-1	NA	18	TRBJ2-1	TGTGCCAGCAGCCACGGACTAGCGGGAGGCCTGATGGGGAATGAGCAGTTCTTC	CASSHGLAGGLMGNEQFF
NA	TRBV20-1	NA	14	TRBJ2-7	TGCAGTGCTAGAGATTACGGCTACTCCTACGAGCAGTACTTC	CSARDYGYSYEQYF
NA	TRBV12-3/TRBV12-4	NA	15	TRBJ1-1	TGTGCCAGCAGTTTAGAGGTTCTACAGAACACTGAAGCTTTCTTT	CASSLEVLQNTEAFF
NA	TRBV5-5	NA	17	TRBJ1-4	TGTGCCAGCAGCTTGGCTTCTGGTCCGCTGGTGGGGGAAAAACTGTTTTTT	CASSLASGPLVGEKLFF
NA	TRBV7-8	once	14	TRBJ2-1	TGTGCCAGCAGCTTCGCTGGTAGGGGTAGTGAGCAGTTCTTC	CASSFAGRGSEQFF
NA	TRBV7-9	many	11	TRBJ2-1	TGTGCCAGCGAGCCTGTCGGTGAGCAGTTCTTC	CASEPVGEQFF
TRBD1	TRBV29-1	NA	12	TRBJ1-1	TGCAGCGGCCTAACAGGGGACACTGAAGCTTTCTTT	CSGLTGDTEAFF
NA	TRBV20-1	NA	13	TRBJ2-6	TGCAGTGCTAGAATAAGTGGGGCCAACGTCCTGACTTTC	CSARISGANVLTF
TRBD1	TRBV7-9	few	15	TRBJ2-3	TGTGCCAGCAGCTCGGGACAGGGGAGCACAGATACGCAGTATTTT	CASSSGQGSTDTQYF